This T cell receptor beta chain was captured in a study of human T cells and chemical hapten exposure. This clonotype has more than one count but fewer than ten. Time point specified: healthy volunteer bleed at 2 weeks. The authors extracted total RNA from unfractionated whole blood. The germline V and J ends were trimmed by 11 bases and 4 bases, with 17 bases remaining between them. This CDR3 is built from 13 residues. TCRdb redid the calling of the RACE reads with MiXCR, one entry per CDR3 protein. The sample shows some 120,000 distinct CDR3 sequences, approximately 9% of them seen only once. V is TRBV12-3 or TRBV12-4 and J is TRBJ1-2; no clear D. Sample: whole blood. This TCR derives from a male donor in good health. Some clones in this sample may be carry-over from other donors' samples. CDR3 in amino acids: CAPTRRVPYGYTF. The CDR3 nucleotides are TGTGCCCCTACCAGGAGGGTACCCTATGGCTACACCTTC.